This entry lists 2 T cell receptor beta chains sequenced from one sample in a study of blood T cells in healthy people across ages. Together with a sample-barcoded 5' primer, a J-beta primer mix was included in a second PCR lasting about 7 to 11 cycles. TCRdb used MiXCR to reprocess the 5' RACE reads, holding one entry per CDR3 protein. Among 1.5 million to 2 million distinct CDR3 sequences listed, 25% to 30% were seen once. Sequenced: blood. All receptors derive from a woman in her twenties or thirties in good health.

Here the CDR3 reads CAISGTSGTRSDTQYF. DNA of the CDR3: TGTGCCATCAGCGGGACTAGCGGGACCCGTTCAGATACGCAGTATTTT. The chain employs TRBV10-3 and TRBJ2-3; 13 bases fit TRBD2. The CDR3 is 16 residues long. The trim removed 6 bases at V and 4 bases at J, leaving 7 bases unmatched. CDR1 is ENHRY and CDR2 is SYGVKD in the germline V gene.

Remarks on this clonotype: This may come from a read error, since a much larger clone is one base off. The rearrangement links TRBV4-1 to TRBJ2-1; 7 bases match TRBD2. Germline lookup yields CDR1 MGHRA and CDR2 YSYEKL. This CDR3 spans 17 amino acids. The CDR3 loop reads CACSPSASGFIRGEQFF. CDR3 nucleotide sequence: TGCGCCTGCAGCCCGTCGGCTAGCGGTTTTATCCGAGGAGAGCAGTTCTTC.